This T cell receptor (beta chain) comes out of a study of long-term antiretroviral therapy in people with HIV. Donors needed at least one pre-ART PBMC sample plus at least two post-ART samples. This clone appeared a single time. Germline loops: CDR1 PRHDT, CDR2 FYEKMQ (reference sequence). With V trimmed by 1 base and J by 3 bases, 8 bases remained unmatched. The CDR3 spans 16 residues. Samples were assayed with immunoSEQ v3.0 at survey level. Sequencing used immunoSEQ multiplex PCR; TCRdb keeps in-frame clones, though not all of them. Among tens of thousands of clones listed, over 90% were seen once. This TCR was recovered from a man aged 25 to 45 with HIV. J is TRBJ2-7 and V is TRBV13, with 8 bases fitting TRBD1. Sample: unsorted PBMCs, taken approximately 6.3 years after starting antiretroviral therapy. The CDR3 DNA is TGTGCCAGCAGCTTAGCCCGGACAGGGCTGAACTACGAGCAGTACTTC. It specifies CASSLARTGLNYEQYF.